The 18 T cell receptor beta chains below were found in one sample sequenced in a study of blood T cell repertoires in COVID-19. The data were produced by immunoSEQ multiplex PCR, yet TCRdb's version contains in-frame clones alone and is incomplete. The sample records roughly 230,000 clones, over 75% being singletons. Sample: PBMCs or T cells enriched from blood (not recorded which). The receptors shown here come from a woman aged 55-75 years who had recovered from COVID-19.

CDR3 nucleotides: TGTGCCAGCTTTGGTGGCAGGGCTTGGGGTACGGGCTATGGCTACACCTTC. Residues: CASFGGRAWGTGYGYTF. The chain combines TRBV27 with TRBJ1-2; tentative D call: TRBD1 (5 bases). From germline, CDR1 is MNHEY and CDR2 SMNVEV (reference sequence). V lost 8 bases to trimming and J lost 4 bases, with 26 bases between them. The CDR3 consists of 17 residues.

This clone was recorded a few times. In DNA, the CDR3 is TGCGCCAGCAGCCAAGGGACAGGGGGCTATGGCGGGGAGCTGTTTTTT. It encodes CASSQGTGGYGGELFF. The chain employs TRBV4-1 and TRBJ2-2; TRBD1 agrees at 11 bases. With V trimmed by 1 base and J by 7 bases, 5 bases remained unmatched. The CDR3 is 16 residues long. Germline CDR1 is MGHRA and CDR2 is YSYEKL.

The genes are TRBV5-6 and TRBJ2-2, with TRBD2 identical over 14 bases. V lost 4 bases to trimming and J lost 6 bases; unmatched junction nucleotides: 14. Per the germline V gene, CDR1 is SGHDT and CDR2 is YYEEEE. CDR3 size: 19 residues. The CDR3, as DNA: TGTGCCAGCAGCGCCGCAAGGACTAGCGGGAGGCCCGGGGCCGGGGAGCTGTTTTTT. It translates to CASSAARTSGRPGAGELFF. Complete variable domain (other parts from reference TRBV5-6 and TRBJ2-2): DAGVTQSPTHLIKTRGQQVTLRCSPKSGHDTVSWYQQALGQGPQFIFQYYEEEERQRGNFPDRFSGHQFPNYSSELNVNALLLGDSALYLCASSAARTSGRPGAGELFFGEGSRLTVL.

The chain joins TRBV19 to TRBJ1-5, with 8 bases fitting TRBD1. Trimming removed 9 bases from V and 6 bases from J; junction bases left unmatched: 7. The CDR3 spans 13 residues. The V gene's germline CDR1 is LNHDA and CDR2 SQIVND (reference sequence). The CDR3 spells CASRDRQGQPQHF. The CDR3 nucleotides read TGTGCCAGCAGGGACAGGCAGGGTCAGCCCCAGCATTTT.

The chain is built from TRBV19 and TRBJ2-1; possibly TRBD1 for D (7 bases). The ends were cut back, 2 bases at V and 5 bases at J, with 13 bases in the middle. The length of the CDR3 is 15 residues. In germline, CDR1 is LNHDA, CDR2 SQIVND (reference sequence). The CDR3 sequence is CASSINPGGHNEQFF. The CDR3 bases are TGTGCCAGTAGTATAAACCCAGGGGGGCACAATGAGCAGTTCTTC.

This clone is a singleton in its sample. The chain employs TRBV29-1 and TRBJ1-4; D gene unclear. The CDR3 runs to 12 residues. Trimming took 4 bases from V and 4 from J, leaving 7 bases between them. Germline V gene data show CDR1 as SQVTM and CDR2 as ANQGSEA. CDR3 amino acids: CSVVRDNEKLFF. CDR3 coding DNA: TGCAGCGTTGTCCGGGATAATGAAAAACTGTTTTTT.

This clone was counted between two and nine times. The J gene is TRBJ2-3, the V gene TRBV19; 10 bases line up with TRBD1. V lost 8 bases, J lost 6 bases, and 5 bases stayed unmatched. Germline V CDR1 and CDR2: LNHDA, SQIVND (reference sequence). This CDR3 is built from 13 residues. DNA for the CDR3: TGTGCCAGTGGGGACAGGGGAAGGGATACGCAGTATTTT. Residues: CASGDRGRDTQYF.

In DNA, the CDR3 is TGTGCCAGTAGTCCGGGACAGCTCCAAGAGACCCAGTACTTC. It yields the protein CASSPGQLQETQYF. The gene calls are TRBV19 and TRBJ2-5; TRBD1 matches 7 bases. The V segment lost 5 bases and the J segment 1 base; nucleotides outside the gene matches: 4. The CDR3 contains 14 residues. Germline assignment: CDR1 LNHDA and CDR2 SQIVND (reference sequence).

The J gene is TRBJ2-2, the V gene TRBV6-2 or TRBV6-3; 10 bases line up with TRBD2. There are 17 residues in the CDR3. Germline loops: CDR1 MNHEY, CDR2 SVGEGT. With V trimmed by 4 bases and J by 3 bases, 8 bases remained unmatched. In nucleotides, the CDR3 is TGTGCCAGCAGTTTACGGGGGCTAGCGGGAGACACCGGGGAGCTGTTTTTT. Translated, it gives CASSLRGLAGDTGELFF.

This sequence joins TRBV6-5 and TRBJ1-2, with D perhaps matching TRBD1 (5 bases). This CDR3 contains 13 residues. Germline lookup yields CDR1 MNHEY and CDR2 SVGAGI. V lost 5 bases and J 3 bases, leaving 10 bases between the germline ends. CDR3 region: CASSLRDYYGYTF. The CDR3 DNA is TGTGCCAGCAGTCTCCGGGACTACTATGGCTACACCTTC.

The chain carries TRBV21-1 and TRBJ2-7; TRBD1 is the table's D call, not checked against the DNA. TRBV21-1 has pseudogene status. This CDR3 is 15 amino acids long. The CDR3 nucleotides read TGTGCCAGCAGCAAACTCCGGGACAGCCCGAGGGAGCAGTACTTC. Translating gives CASSKLRDSPREQYF.

The chain combines TRBV7-2 with TRBJ1-2, with a weak D call TRBD1 (6 bases). V was shortened by 6 bases and J by 5 bases, with 19 bases between the two germline ends. From germline, CDR1 is SGHTA and CDR2 FQGNSA. CDR3 length: 15 residues. The CDR3 DNA sequence: TGTGCCAGCAGTGAGAGTTCACAGGGCGGATATGGCTACACCTTC. Translation gives CASSESSQGGYGYTF.

The J gene is TRBJ2-1, the V gene TRBV2, with TRBD2 matching 11 bases. Germline V gives CDR1 SNHLY, CDR2 FYNNEI. This CDR3 has 15 residues. V shed 6 bases, J shed 5 bases, and the junction held 6 bases outside the gene matches. The DNA for the CDR3 is TGTGCCAGCAGAGCCGGGACTAGCGGTCACAATGAGCAGTTCTTC. Residues: CASRAGTSGHNEQFF.

The gene calls are TRBV2 and TRBJ2-1; D might be TRBD1 (6 bases). Trimming left V 3 bases short and J 8 bases short, with 14 bases between. Per the germline V gene, CDR1 is SNHLY and CDR2 is FYNNEI. The CDR3 has 14 residues. CDR3 sequence reads: CASSDYRAMDEQFF. CDR3 DNA sequence: TGTGCCAGCAGTGATTACAGGGCAATGGATGAGCAGTTCTTC.

The V call is TRBV9, the J call TRBJ2-3, with TRBD2 as a possible D gene (6 bases). Germline-derived CDR1 and CDR2 are SGDLS and YYNGEE. This CDR3 comprises 14 residues. The ends were cut back, 6 bases at V and 2 bases at J, with 13 bases in the middle. The CDR3, as DNA: TGTGCCAGCAATTCGGCGGGATACACAGATACGCAGTATTTT. Translation: CASNSAGYTDTQYF.

V usage is TRBV30 and J usage is TRBJ1-2; TRBD1 agrees at 7 bases. The length of the CDR3 is 16 residues. Germline CDR1 is GTSNPN and CDR2 is SVGIG (reference sequence). The trim removed 5 bases at V and 3 bases at J, leaving 15 bases unmatched. The CDR3 protein is CAWAKKQGTDYYGYTF. The CDR3 DNA sequence: TGTGCCTGGGCGAAGAAGCAGGGGACAGACTACTATGGCTACACCTTC.

The chain links TRBV3-1 (or the pseudogene TRBV3-2) to TRBJ1-1; D possibly corresponds to TRBD1 (5 bases). There are 13 residues in the CDR3. The V end lost 4 bases, the J end lost 1 base, and 7 bases lay between the germline ends. Germline loops: CDR1 LGHDT, CDR2 YNNKEL (reference sequence). The CDR3: CASSRGQNTEAFF. In nucleotides, the CDR3 is TGTGCCAGCAGCCGAGGACAGAACACTGAAGCTTTCTTT.

The chain links TRBV3-1 (or the pseudogene TRBV3-2) to TRBJ1-4; unclear D gene. Germline lookup yields CDR1 LGHDT and CDR2 YNNKEL (reference sequence). The CDR3 runs 14 residues. V was cut by 2 bases and J by 3 bases, with 7 bases left in between. CDR3 sequence: CASSQTSSNEKLFF. DNA for the CDR3: TGTGCCAGCAGCCAAACATCATCTAATGAAAAACTGTTTTTT.